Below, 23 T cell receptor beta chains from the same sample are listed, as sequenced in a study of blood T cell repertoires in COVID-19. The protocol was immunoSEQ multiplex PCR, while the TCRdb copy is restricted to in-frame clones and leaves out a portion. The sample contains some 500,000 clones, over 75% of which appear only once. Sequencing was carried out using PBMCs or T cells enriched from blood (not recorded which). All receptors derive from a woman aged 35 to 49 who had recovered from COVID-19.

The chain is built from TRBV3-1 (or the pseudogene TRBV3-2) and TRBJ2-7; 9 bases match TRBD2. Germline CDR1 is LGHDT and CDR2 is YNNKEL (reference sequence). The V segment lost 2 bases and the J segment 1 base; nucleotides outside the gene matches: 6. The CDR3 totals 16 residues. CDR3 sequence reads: CASSQISTSGSYEQYF. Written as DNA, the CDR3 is TGTGCCAGCAGCCAAATCTCGACTAGCGGTTCCTACGAGCAGTACTTC.

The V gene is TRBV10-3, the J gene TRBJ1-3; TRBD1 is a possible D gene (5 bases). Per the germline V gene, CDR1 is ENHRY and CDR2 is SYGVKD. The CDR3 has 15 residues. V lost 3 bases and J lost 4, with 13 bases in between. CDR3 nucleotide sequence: TGTGCCATCAGTGAATTAGGGGCTTCAGGAAACACCATATATTTT. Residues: CAISELGASGNTIYF.

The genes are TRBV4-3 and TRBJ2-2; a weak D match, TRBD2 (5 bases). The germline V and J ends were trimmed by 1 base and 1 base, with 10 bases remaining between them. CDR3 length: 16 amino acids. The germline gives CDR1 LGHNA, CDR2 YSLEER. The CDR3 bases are TGCGCCAGCAGCCAAGGGGCGGGTCTGAACACCGGGGAGCTGTTTTTT. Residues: CASSQGAGLNTGELFF.

For the CDR3, the DNA is TGTGCCAGCAGCCTGGGCAGGCGTACAGGCTACACCTTC. The encoded protein is CASSLGRRTGYTF. The chain is built from TRBV25-1 and TRBJ1-2; D remains ambiguous. Germline V gene lookup returns CDR1 MGHDK and CDR2 SYGVNS. V dropped 6 bases and J dropped 8 bases, with 16 bases sitting between them. The CDR3 loop spans 13 amino acids.

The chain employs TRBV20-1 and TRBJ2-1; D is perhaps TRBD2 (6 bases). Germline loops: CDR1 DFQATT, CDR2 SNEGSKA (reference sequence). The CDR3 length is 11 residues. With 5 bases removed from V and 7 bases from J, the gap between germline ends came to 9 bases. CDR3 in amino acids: CSASRGNEQFF. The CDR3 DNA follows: TGCAGTGCTTCACGGGGGAATGAGCAGTTCTTC.

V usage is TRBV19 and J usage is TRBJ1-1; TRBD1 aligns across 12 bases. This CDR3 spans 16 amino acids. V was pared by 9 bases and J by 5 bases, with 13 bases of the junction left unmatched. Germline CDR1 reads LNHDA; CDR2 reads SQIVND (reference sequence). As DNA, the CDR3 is TGTGCCAGCAGTCCCGGGACAGGGGGCCGAAGGACTGAAGCTTTCTTT. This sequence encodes CASSPGTGGRRTEAFF.

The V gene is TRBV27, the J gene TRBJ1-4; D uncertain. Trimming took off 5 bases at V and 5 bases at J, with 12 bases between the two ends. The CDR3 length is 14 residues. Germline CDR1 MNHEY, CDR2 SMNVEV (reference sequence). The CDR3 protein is CASSPLAGNEKLFF. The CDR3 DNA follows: TGTGCCAGCAGTCCCCTTGCGGGGAATGAAAAACTGTTTTTT.

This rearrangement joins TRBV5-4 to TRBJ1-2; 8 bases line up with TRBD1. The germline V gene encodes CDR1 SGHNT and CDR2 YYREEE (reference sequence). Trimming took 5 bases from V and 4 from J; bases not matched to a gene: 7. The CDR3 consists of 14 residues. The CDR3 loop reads CASRGQGRVYGYTF. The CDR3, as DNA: TGTGCCAGCAGAGGACAGGGAAGGGTCTATGGCTACACCTTC.

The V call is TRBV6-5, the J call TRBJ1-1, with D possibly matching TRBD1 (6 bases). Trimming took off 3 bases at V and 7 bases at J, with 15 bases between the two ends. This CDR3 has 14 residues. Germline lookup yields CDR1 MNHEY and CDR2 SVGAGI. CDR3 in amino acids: CASSYRTGYVEAFF. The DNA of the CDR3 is TGTGCCAGCAGTTATCGTACAGGGTACGTTGAAGCTTTCTTT.

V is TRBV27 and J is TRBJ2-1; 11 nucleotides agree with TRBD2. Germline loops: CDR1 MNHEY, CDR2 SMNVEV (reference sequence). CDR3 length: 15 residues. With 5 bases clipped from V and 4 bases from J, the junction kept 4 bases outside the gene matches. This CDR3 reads CASSPRLAGYNEQFF. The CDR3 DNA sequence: TGTGCCAGCAGTCCACGACTAGCGGGATACAATGAGCAGTTCTTC.

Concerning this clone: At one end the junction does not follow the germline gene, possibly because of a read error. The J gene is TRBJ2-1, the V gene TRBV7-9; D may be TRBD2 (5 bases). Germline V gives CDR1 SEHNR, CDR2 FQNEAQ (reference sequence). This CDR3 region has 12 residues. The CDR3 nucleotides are TGTGCCAGCGGCTTCCCCACGGGAGAGCAGTTCTTC. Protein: CASGFPTGEQFF. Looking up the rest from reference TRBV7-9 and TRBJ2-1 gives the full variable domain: DTGVSQNPRHKITKRGQNVTFRCDPISEHNRLYWYRQTLGQGPEFLTYFQNEAQLEKSRLLSDRFSAERPKGSFSTLEIQRTEQGDSAMYLCASGFPTGEQFFGPGTRLTVL.

CDR3 sequence (DNA): TGTGCCAGCAGCTCCTCTGGACAGGCCGAGCAGTACTTC. Translated, it gives CASSSSGQAEQYF. V and J are TRBV7-9 and TRBJ2-7, with TRBD1 matching over 7 bases. This CDR3 is 13 amino acids long. Germline V gene lookup returns CDR1 SEHNR and CDR2 FQNEAQ (reference sequence). J was trimmed by 6 bases and V by 4 bases; bases with no gene match: 6.

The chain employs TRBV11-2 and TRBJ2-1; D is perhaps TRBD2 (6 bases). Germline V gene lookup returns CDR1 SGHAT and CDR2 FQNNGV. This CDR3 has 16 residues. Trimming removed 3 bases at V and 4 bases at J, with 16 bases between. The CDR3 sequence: CASSLAKRATYNEQFF. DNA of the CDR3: TGTGCCAGCAGCTTGGCTAAGCGGGCGACTTACAATGAGCAGTTCTTC.

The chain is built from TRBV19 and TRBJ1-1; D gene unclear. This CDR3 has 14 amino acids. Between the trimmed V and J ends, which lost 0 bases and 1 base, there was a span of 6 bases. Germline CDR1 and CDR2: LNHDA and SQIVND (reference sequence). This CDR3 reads CASSIDHGNTEAFF. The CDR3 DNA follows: TGTGCCAGTAGTATAGATCACGGGAACACTGAAGCTTTCTTT.

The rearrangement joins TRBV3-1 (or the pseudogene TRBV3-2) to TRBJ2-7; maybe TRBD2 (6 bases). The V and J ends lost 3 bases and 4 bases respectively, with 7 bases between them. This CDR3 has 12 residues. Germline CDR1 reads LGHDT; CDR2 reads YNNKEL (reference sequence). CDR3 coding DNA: TGTGCCAGCAGCCAGGGGACTTACGAGCAGTACTTC. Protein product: CASSQGTYEQYF.

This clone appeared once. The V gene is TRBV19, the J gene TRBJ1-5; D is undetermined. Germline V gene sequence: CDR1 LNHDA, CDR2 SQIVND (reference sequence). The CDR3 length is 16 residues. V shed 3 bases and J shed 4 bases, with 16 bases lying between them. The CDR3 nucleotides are TGTGCCAGTAGTATTCAGTCGGGGAGAATTAATCAGCCCCAGCATTTT. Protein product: CASSIQSGRINQPQHF.

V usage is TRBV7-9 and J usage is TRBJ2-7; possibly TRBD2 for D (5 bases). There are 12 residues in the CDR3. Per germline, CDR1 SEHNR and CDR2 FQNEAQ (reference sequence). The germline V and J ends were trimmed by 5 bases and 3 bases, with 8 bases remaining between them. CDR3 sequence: CASSPGSYEQYF. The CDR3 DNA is TGTGCCAGCAGCCCTGGGAGCTACGAGCAGTACTTC.

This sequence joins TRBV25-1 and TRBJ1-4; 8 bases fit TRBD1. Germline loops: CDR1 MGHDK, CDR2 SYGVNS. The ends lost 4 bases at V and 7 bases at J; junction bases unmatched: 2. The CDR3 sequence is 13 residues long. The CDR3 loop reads CASSGTGTEKLFF. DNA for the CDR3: TGTGCCAGCAGTGGGACAGGGACTGAAAAACTGTTTTTT.

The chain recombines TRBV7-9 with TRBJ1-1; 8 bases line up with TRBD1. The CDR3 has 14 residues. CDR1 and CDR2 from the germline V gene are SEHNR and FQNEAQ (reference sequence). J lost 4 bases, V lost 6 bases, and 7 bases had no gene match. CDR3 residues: CASSLDRVGTEAFF. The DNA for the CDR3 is TGTGCCAGCAGTTTGGACAGGGTTGGCACTGAAGCTTTCTTT.

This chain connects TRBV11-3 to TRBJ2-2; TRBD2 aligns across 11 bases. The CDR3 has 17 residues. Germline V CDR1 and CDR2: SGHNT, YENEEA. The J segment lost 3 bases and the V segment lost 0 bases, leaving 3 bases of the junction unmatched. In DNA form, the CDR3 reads TGTGCCAGCAGCTTAGAAATACTAGCGGGGGACACCGGGGAGCTGTTTTTT. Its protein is CASSLEILAGDTGELFF.

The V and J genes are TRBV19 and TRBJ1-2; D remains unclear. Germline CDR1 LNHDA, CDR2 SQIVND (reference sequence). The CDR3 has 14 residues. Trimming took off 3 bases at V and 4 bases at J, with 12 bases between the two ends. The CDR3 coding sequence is TGTGCCAGTAGTATCTGGGAGCCCATCTATGGCTACACCTTC. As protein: CASSIWEPIYGYTF.

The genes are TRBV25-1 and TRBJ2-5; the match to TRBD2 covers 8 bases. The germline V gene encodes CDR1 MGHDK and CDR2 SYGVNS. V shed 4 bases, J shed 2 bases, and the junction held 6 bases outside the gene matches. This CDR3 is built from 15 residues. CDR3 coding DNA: TGTGCCAGCAGTGTGGTAGCGGGAAATCAAGAGACCCAGTACTTC. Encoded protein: CASSVVAGNQETQYF.

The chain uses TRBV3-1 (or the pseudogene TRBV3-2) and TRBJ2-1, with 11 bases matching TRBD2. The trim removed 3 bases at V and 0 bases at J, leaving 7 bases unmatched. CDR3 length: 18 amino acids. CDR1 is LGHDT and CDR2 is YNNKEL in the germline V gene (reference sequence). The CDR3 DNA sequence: TGTGCCAGCAGCCACCCCCGACTAGCGGGAATCTCCTACAATGAGCAGTTCTTC. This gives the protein CASSHPRLAGISYNEQFF.